Sequencing of this T cell receptor beta chain was carried out in a study of blood T cell repertoires in COVID-19. Trimming stripped 4 bases from V and 0 bases from J, with 6 bases between. Germline V gene data show CDR1 as MNHEY and CDR2 as SVGAGI. The CDR3 is 14 residues long. The protocol was immunoSEQ multiplex PCR, while the TCRdb copy is restricted to in-frame clones and leaves out a portion. There are approximately 90,000 clones in the sample; more than 65% occur only once, and less than 7% lies in the top ten. V gene TRBV6-5 combines with J gene TRBJ1-4, with D uncertain. The clonotype was recovered from an older man with COVID-19, enrolled during active disease. Material for sequencing was peripheral blood. The CDR3 loop is CASSSAATNEKLFF. The CDR3 DNA reads TGTGCCAGCAGTTCAGCGGCAACTAATGAAAAACTGTTTTTT.